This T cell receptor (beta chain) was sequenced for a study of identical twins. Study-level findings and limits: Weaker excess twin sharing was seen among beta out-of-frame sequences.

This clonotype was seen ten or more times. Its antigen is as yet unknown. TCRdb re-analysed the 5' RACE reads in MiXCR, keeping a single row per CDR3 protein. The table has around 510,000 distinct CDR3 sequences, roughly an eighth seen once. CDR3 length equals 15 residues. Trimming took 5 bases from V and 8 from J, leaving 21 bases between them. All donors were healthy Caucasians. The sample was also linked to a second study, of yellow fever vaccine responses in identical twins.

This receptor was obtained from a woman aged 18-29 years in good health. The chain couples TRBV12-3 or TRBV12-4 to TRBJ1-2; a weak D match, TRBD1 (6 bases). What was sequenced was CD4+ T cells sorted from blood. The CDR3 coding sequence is TGTGCCAGCAGTCCCCTCCGCTCCGGGGGCTGGGGCTACACCTTC. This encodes CASSPLRSGGWGYTF.